This T cell receptor (beta chain) was recorded in a study of beta chain features in type 1 diabetes (dated by TCRdb to the late 2010s). General notes on the study: Patients and healthy donors did not differ in mean age, gender distribution, total cell number or subset yield. A total of roughly 100 million sorted cells were examined across all samples, and a strong correlation was observed between cell number per subset and RNA yield. The study compared the TCRB repertoires of sorted circulating CD4+ T cell subsets in recently diagnosed type 1 diabetes patients with those in matched healthy donors. Regulatory and stem cell-like memory subsets were isolated from only 8 patients and roughly eight healthy donors, whereas naive and central memory subsets came from all 30 or so donors. Here is what the overall study found, with its caveats: Because cDNA was sequenced instead of genomic DNA, highly expressing activated cells could be over-represented, though the groups showed no difference in activation or CD3 levels. PCR might favor shorter templates, but patient and control samples were amplified and corrected together, so any skew would affect both groups equally. The naive, central memory and regulatory TCRB repertoires appeared to resemble one another more closely among patients than among healthy donors. At VDJ recombination sites, type 1 diabetes patients had fewer insertions and more deleted nucleotides, which implies abnormalities in thymic rearrangement. Because small numbers of individuals were included in the HLA sub-analyses, any influence of HLA type on TCRB rearrangement was left unresolved. In all four CD4+ subsets, TCRB CDR3 length was moderately but significantly shorter in type 1 diabetes patients.

Worth noting for this clone: No antigen is known for it. Base quality data are lacking; no much larger clone is found one base away.

A single peripheral blood draw of about 116 mL on average was collected from each donor into heparinised tubes. A BD FACSAria II and a panel including CD45RO, CCR7, CD25, CD127, CD95 and CD27 were used to sort naive, central memory, regulatory and stem cell-like memory CD4+ T cells. All sorted populations exceeded 95% purity. Right away, PBMCs were isolated by Lymphoprep density gradient centrifugation and were stained directly, with no culture step. So that batch effects would be minimized, each experiment stained and sorted samples in pairs, pairing one healthy donor with one patient. The V end gives up 4 bases and the J end 4 bases, leaving 8 bases in the junction not matched to a gene. The CDR3 runs 15 amino acids, cysteine and phenylalanine included. CDR3 DNA only is kept here, 45 bases in frame from base 1. CDR1 MNHEY and CDR2 SVGAGI were looked up in the germline V gene. All of the isolated RNA was reverse transcribed with the High Capacity cDNA Reverse Transcription Kit, so expressed TCRB transcripts were sequenced. Deep immunoSEQ sequencing was performed on naive, central memory and regulatory T cell samples, with an average of roughly 3.6 million total reads per sample. Sorted cells were lysed in RLT buffer and RNA was extracted with DNase-treated RNeasy Micro or Mini kits, depending on cell number. To prevent cross-contamination, every cell subset was processed on its own, while patient and healthy donor samples were processed together. The immunoSEQ multiplex PCR was used to amplify TCRB sequences from cDNA, yielding 87-bp fragments that span the CDR3 region. Sequencing of the amplicons was done on the Illumina HiSeq platform. From the authors' description of their analysis: Synthetic template baselines were used to correct PCR bias computationally, reads within Hamming distance 2 were collapsed together, and singletons that could not be merged were discarded. Reads were aligned against IMGT so that V, D and J genes, CDR3 length and insertions or deletions at six rearrangement sites could be assigned. Clonotype counts were normalized to sorted cell number within each subset before computing true diversity and Gini coefficients with the tcR R package. The overlap coefficient, calculated on TCRB nucleotide sequences, was used to measure repertoire sharing. Out-of-frame TCRB sequences from naive cells were analyzed as a proxy for the pre-selection repertoire. Sourced from immuneACCESS, this table was stored by TCRdb with only in-frame sequences that have V and J called. A share of the clones is absent; for the studies checked, an unresolved V gene accounts for under half, and the remainder has no known explanation. V and J calls and clone size follow that table, whereas D and trimming were derived from the DNA. The sample has about 360,000 clones on record, about 12% of them singletons. The top ten clones comprise 0.0095% to 0.011% of the sample.

Sequencing was carried out using naive CD4+ T cells from blood. The cell subset or site label of this sample denotes: true naive CD4+ T cells. In this chain, TRBV6-5 is recombined with TRBJ2-5, and TRBD1 aligns with 8 junction nucleotides. The TCR originated in a woman younger than 30 with type 1 diabetes. The nucleotide sequence reads as follows: TGTGCCAGCAGTTTTGGACAGGGATACGCAGAGACCCAGTACTTC. Translation gives CASSFGQGYAETQYF.